This entry concerns a single TCR beta chain. Its antigen is undetermined. The data belong to a study of shared clonotypes between healthy human individuals. On the study more broadly: Donors had three CD4 naive, three CD4 memory, two CD8 naive and one CD8 memory plate apiece.

General study points: Researchers found naive subsets generally carried larger estimated richness than memory subsets. Among donors, the sharing of clonotypes was expected to be influenced by sequencing depth.

Germline loops: CDR1 SGDLS, CDR2 YYNGEE. CDR3 length: 15 residues. V was clipped by 0 bases and J by 7 bases; unmatched bases: 5. The study ran the assay at deep level. Data came from immunoSEQ multiplex PCR; TCRdb stores just in-frame clones and leaves some out. The sample contains around 2.3 million clones, under 97% of which appear only once. The source of this sequence is a young man in good health. The chain joins TRBV9 to TRBJ2-4; 9 nucleotides line up with TRBD1. Sequencing was done on a sample of naive CD4+ T cells sorted from blood. Subset of the sample: CD45RA+ positively selected. The CDR3 nucleotides are TGTGCCAGCAGCGTAGACCACAGGGGGCTGAACATTCAGTACTTC. Translation: CASSVDHRGLNIQYF.